Listed here are 8 T cell receptor beta chains from one sample, sequenced in a study of blood T cells in healthy people across ages. PCR was performed a second time for roughly 7 to 12 cycles using a sample-barcoded 5' primer and a J-beta primer mix. In TCRdb, the 5' RACE reads were re-called with MiXCR into one record per CDR3 protein. The table includes some 930,000 distinct CDR3 sequences, approximately 32% detected once. Separately, the same data were catalogued under a study of T cells of mothers and their children.

What was sequenced was blood. These receptors were obtained from a woman in her thirties or forties in good health.

The chain carries TRBV5-1 and TRBJ2-7, with D perhaps assigned TRBD1 or TRBD2 (5 bases each). TRBJ2-5 matches the DNA end more closely, so the J call is doubtful. CDR1 SGHRS and CDR2 YFSETQ come from the germline V gene. The CDR3 consists of 14 residues. DNA of the CDR3: TGCGCCAGCAGCTCGACAGAGGGCAAAGAGACCCAGTACTTC. Translation: CASSSTEGKETQYF.

As concerns this clonotype: One base away lies a much larger clone, so this may be a sequencing read error. The chain employs TRBV5-1 and TRBJ2-7; D possibly matches TRBD1 or TRBD2 (5 bases each). The CDR3 length is 14 residues. The germline V gene encodes CDR1 SGHRS and CDR2 YFSETQ. Deletions cut 7 bases from V and 2 bases from J, with 16 bases between. CDR3 bases: TGCGCCAGCTGCCTTGGCGAGGGACCCTACGAGCAGTACTTC. It encodes CASCLGEGPYEQYF.

The chain links TRBV28 to TRBJ1-2; possibly TRBD1 for D (5 bases). The CDR3 has 16 amino acids. Trimming took off 6 bases at V and 1 base at J, with 18 bases between the two ends. Germline V gene lookup returns CDR1 MDHEN and CDR2 SYDVKM. The CDR3 DNA follows: TGTGCCAGCAGCCACGGGGGGGGTGCAGTTAACTATGGCTACACCTTC. Translated, it gives CASSHGGGAVNYGYTF.

This clonotype was counted only a few times. The CDR3 here is CSALSWGQETQYF. CDR3 bases: TGCAGTGCTCTCTCGTGGGGACAAGAGACCCAGTACTTC. V usage is TRBV20-1 and J usage is TRBJ2-5; no clear D gene. The V end lost 5 bases, the J end lost 2 bases, and 12 bases lay between the germline ends. CDR1 and CDR2 from the germline V gene are DFQATT and SNEGSKA (reference sequence). CDR3 size: 13 residues.

This clonotype was detected a few times. The chain joins TRBV5-1 to TRBJ2-7; perhaps TRBD2 as D (7 bases). The CDR3 spans 15 residues. CDR1 and CDR2 from the germline V gene are SGHRS and YFSETQ. V lost 4 bases to trimming and J lost 5 bases, with 19 bases between them. The CDR3 protein is CASSGGRERGNEQYF. As DNA, the CDR3 is TGCGCCAGCAGCGGGGGCAGAGAGCGGGGCAACGAGCAGTACTTC.

This clonotype was detected only a few times. The V and J genes are TRBV12-3 or TRBV12-4 and TRBJ2-7; the D gene is possibly TRBD1 (5 bases). The ends were cut back, 5 bases at V and 1 base at J, with 12 bases in the middle. This CDR3 region has 14 residues. The CDR3 nucleotides are TGTGCCAGCAGTCCTCAGACAGAGTCCTACGAGCAGTACTTC. It specifies CASSPQTESYEQYF.

This chain joins TRBV12-3 or TRBV12-4 and TRBJ1-1, with 8 bases lining up with TRBD1. V dropped 4 bases and J dropped 8; count of bases not matched to a gene: 6. The CDR3 runs to 13 residues. DNA for the CDR3: TGTGCCAGCAGTTCAGGGGGCCCTTCCGAAGCTTTCTTT. Its translation is CASSSGGPSEAFF.

V is TRBV21-1 and J is TRBJ1-5. TRBV21-1 is listed as a pseudogene. CDR3 length equals 15 residues. CDR3 bases: TGTGCCAGCAGCGCGCAGGCACTGGCCCATCAGCCCCAGCATTTT. This translates into CASSAQALAHQPQHF.